This is a list of T cell receptor beta chains from one sample in a study of T-cell reconstitution after alpha-beta-depleted transplantation in children. TCRdb recomputed calls from the PCR reads with MiXCR, one row per CDR3 protein. The table includes about 360,000 distinct CDR3 sequences, 13% detected once. The sequencing here drew on PBMCs, taken from the stem cell graft. All receptors come from a human donor who donated a stem cell graft to a child with Fanconi anemia. The CDR3 runs from the conserved cysteine through the conserved F or W. D genes are given only for firm matches. Some rows mark clone size as missing; the rest say once, few, many or name a class of expanded clone.

d_call	clone_size	v_call	j_call	cdr3_nt	cdr3_aa
NA	few	TRBV11-2	TRBJ2-5	TGTGCCAGCAGCTTAGGTCCCAGCGACACCCAGTACTTC	CASSLGPSDTQYF
TRBD2	few	TRBV5-1	TRBJ2-2	TGCGCCAGCAGCTTGGGGATAGCGGGTCGAGGTACCGGGGAGCTGTTTTTT	CASSLGIAGRGTGELFF
TRBD2	NA	TRBV7-7	TRBJ2-2	TGTGCTAGCAGCTTTGGGACTAGCGTCGGGCCCGGGGAGCTGTTTTTT	CASSFGTSVGPGELFF
NA	NA	TRBV27	TRBJ1-1	TGTGCCAGCAGTCCCCGGGGCAGCATGAACACTGAAGCTTTCTTT	CASSPRGSMNTEAFF
TRBD2	few	TRBV9	TRBJ2-5	TGTGCCAGCAGCGTAGCCGGGACTAGCGGGGGGCAGGCCGGGTACCAAGAGACCCAGTACTTC	CASSVAGTSGGQAGYQETQYF
NA	many	TRBV5-1	TRBJ2-5	TGCGCCAGCAGCCGATCGAATACTCTCCGGCAGGATCGGAGGGAGACCCAGTACTTC	CASSRSNTLRQDRRETQYF
NA	NA	TRBV12-3/TRBV12-4	TRBJ2-5	TGTGCCAGCAGTACTACGGGGGTAGCTCAAGAGACCCAGTACTTC	CASSTTGVAQETQYF
TRBD1	few	TRBV5-1	TRBJ1-1	TGCGCCAGCAGCACGGACAGGGGGAACACTGAAGCTTTCTTT	CASSTDRGNTEAFF
NA	many	TRBV6-1	TRBJ1-1	TGTGCCAGCAGCTCCGGACCGGTGAACACTGAAGCTTTCTTT	CASSSGPVNTEAFF
NA	many	TRBV5-1	TRBJ2-1	TGCGCCAGTTATGGAGGGGGCGCGAGCTACAATGAGCAGTTCTTC	CASYGGGASYNEQFF
NA	NA	TRBV12-3/TRBV12-4	TRBJ1-2	TGTGCCAGCAGCGTCAGGGAGGAGCAAGGCTACACCTTC	CASSVREEQGYTF
NA	NA	TRBV10-3	TRBJ2-6	TGTGCCATCAGTTCCGGGACGGAAGGCTCTGGGGCCAACGTCCTGACTTTC	CAISSGTEGSGANVLTF
TRBD2	many	TRBV12-3/TRBV12-4	TRBJ2-1	TGTGCCAGCAGTTTAAGGCGGGGGGGGGCTAGCGGGGCCAATGAGCAGTTCTTC	CASSLRRGGASGANEQFF
NA	few	TRBV12-3/TRBV12-4	TRBJ1-2	TGTGCCAGCAGTCCCGGGGTTAACTATGGCTACACCTTC	CASSPGVNYGYTF
TRBD2	NA	TRBV28	TRBJ2-5	TGTGCCAGCAGTCAACACGGGGGGACGGAGACCCAGTACTTC	CASSQHGGTETQYF
TRBD1	NA	TRBV20-1	TRBJ1-2	TGCAGTGCTAGAGTACCGGCAGGGGGCTATGGCTACACCTTC	CSARVPAGGYGYTF